This TCR beta chain was recorded in a study of blood T cell repertoires in COVID-19. Overall study context: The analysed material was cDNA or gDNA that came from T cells, B-cell-depleted T cells, or PBMCs.

Original methodology: Estimated nucleated cell counts came from reference gene primer amplification. Profiled with immunoSEQ multiplex PCR; TCRdb holds only in-frame clones, not every one. Clone size and the V and J calls come from that table; the DNA yielded D and trimming. Here the sample spans a few hundred thousand clones, roughly 85% being singletons. Trimming at V came to 6 bases and at J to 4 bases, leaving 8 bases not matched to a gene. There are 15 residues in the CDR3. Germline V CDR1 and CDR2: MNHEY, SMNVEV (reference sequence). The sample was peripheral blood. The sequence derives from an elderly woman with acute or convalescent COVID-19. This rearrangement joins TRBV27 to TRBJ1-2; the match to TRBD1 covers 10 bases. The CDR3 region has the DNA TGTGCCAGCAGACCGTTTAGGACAGGGGGCTATGGCTACACCTTC. Residues: CASRPFRTGGYGYTF.